The T cell receptor (beta chain) under discussion was sequenced for a study of cytomegalovirus exposure and HLA in healthy donors. In the study overall: From about 179 million T cells, an earlier analysis saw around 120 million unique TCR beta sequences.

V lost 6 bases and J 2 bases, leaving 13 bases between the germline ends. This CDR3 is 13 amino acids long. Germline loops: CDR1 SQVTM, CDR2 ANQGSEA. Vbeta (60) and Jbeta (13) primers were used in the PCR. TCRdb's copy holds only in-frame clones and misses some; the assay was immunoSEQ multiplex PCR. The table lists about 130,000 clones, approximately 75% of them singletons. The sample comprised PBMCs. This TCR derives from a woman in her 50s in good health and CMV-seronegative. The chain is built from TRBV29-1 and TRBJ1-2, with D maybe TRBD1 (6 bases). The CDR3 nucleotides are TGCAGCGTCTCGGCGGGGGCAAACTATGGCTACACCTTC. Translating it yields CSVSAGANYGYTF. The variable domain in full, with the rest retrieved from reference TRBV29-1 and TRBJ1-2, is SAVISQKPSRDICQRGTSLTIQCQVDSQVTMMFWYRQQPGQSLTLIATANQGSEATYESGFVIDKFPISRPNLTFSTLTVSNMSPEDSSIYLCSVSAGANYGYTFGSGTRLTVV.